One sample yielded the 20 T cell receptor beta chains listed below, sequenced in a study of blood T cell repertoires in COVID-19. The data were produced by immunoSEQ multiplex PCR, yet TCRdb's version contains in-frame clones alone and is incomplete. Of approximately 170,000 clones in the sample, around 90% are singletons; the top ten hold 20% to 30%. The source material was peripheral blood. Every receptor here comes from a man aged 55 to 70 with acute or convalescent COVID-19.

This rearrangement joins TRBV18 to TRBJ1-1; 7 nucleotides agree with TRBD1. Germline V gives CDR1 KGHSH, CDR2 LQKENI. J gave up 0 bases and V 5 bases, and 6 bases lay outside the gene matches. The length of the CDR3 is 15 residues. CDR3 sequence reads: CASSTTGTMNTEAFF. As DNA, the CDR3 is TGTGCCAGCTCAACGACAGGGACCATGAACACTGAAGCTTTCTTT. Complete variable domain (other parts from reference TRBV18 and TRBJ1-1): NAGVMQNPRHLVRRRGQEARLRCSPMKGHSHVYWYRQLPEEGLKFMVYLQKENIIDESGMPKERFSAEFPKEGPSILRIQQVVRGDSAAYFCASSTTGTMNTEAFFGQGTRLTVV.

The chain employs TRBV29-1 and TRBJ2-7; D may be TRBD2 (5 bases). Trimming shortened V by 6 bases and J by 6 bases, and 12 bases separated the two germline ends. Germline V gene sequence: CDR1 SQVTM, CDR2 ANQGSEA. The CDR3 is made up of 11 amino acids. Here the CDR3 DNA reads TGCAGCGTGACTGAGGGTGCCGAGCAGTACTTC. It yields the protein CSVTEGAEQYF.

The rearrangement uses TRBV20-1 and TRBJ1-5; D remains unclear. Between the trimmed V and J ends, which lost 3 bases and 5 bases, there was a span of 14 bases. The CDR3 covers 14 residues. Germline CDR1 reads DFQATT; CDR2 reads SNEGSKA (reference sequence). CDR3 DNA sequence: TGCAGTGCTAGTCTCCGGGTCGAGGATCAGCCCCAGCATTTT. This translates into CSASLRVEDQPQHF.

The chain is built from TRBV10-3 and TRBJ1-2; a weak D match, TRBD1 (5 bases). Germline V lookup: CDR1 ENHRY, CDR2 SYGVKD. Trimming removed 5 bases at V and 7 bases at J, with 11 bases between. This CDR3 is 12 amino acids long. The chain's CDR3 is CAISRQGGGYTF. The CDR3 nucleotides read TGTGCCATCAGTAGGCAGGGCGGTGGCTACACCTTC.

The rearrangement links TRBV11-3 to TRBJ1-4; 10 bases are a match to TRBD1. Germline V CDR1 and CDR2: SGHNT, YENEEA. J gave up 7 bases and V 5 bases, and 7 bases lay outside the gene matches. This CDR3 spans 15 amino acids. CDR3 amino acids: CASSLTGTGVEKLFF. The CDR3 bases are TGTGCCAGCAGCCTAACCGGGACAGGGGTTGAAAAACTGTTTTTT.

The chain recombines TRBV6-2 or TRBV6-3 with TRBJ2-7; TRBD1 or TRBD2 may be the D gene (7 bases each). The CDR3 totals 14 residues. The germline gives CDR1 MNHEY, CDR2 SVGEGT. V was shortened by 6 bases and J by 4 bases, with 16 bases between the two germline ends. The DNA of the CDR3 is TGTGCCAGCAGCCCAGGGGGGGAGGATTACGAGCAGTACGTC. It is translated as CASSPGGEDYEQYV.

The chain carries TRBV4-2 and TRBJ1-2; TRBD1 is a possible D gene (6 bases). Germline CDR1 is LGHNA and CDR2 is YNFKEQ. Trimming pared 4 bases from V and 1 base from J, leaving 10 bases between. CDR3 length: 14 residues. In nucleotides, the CDR3 is TGTGCCAGCAGCCCGGACAGACATAACTATGGCTACACCTTC. Translated, it gives CASSPDRHNYGYTF.

The rearrangement links TRBV6-1 to TRBJ2-7, with D hard to call. Trimming took 2 bases from V and 7 from J, leaving 21 bases between them. Germline CDR1 reads MNHNS; CDR2 reads SASEGT. This CDR3 has 16 amino acids. The CDR3 coding sequence is TGTGCCAGCAGTGAACTAGACCCCCGCGTAGCTACGGAGCAGTACTTC. It is translated as CASSELDPRVATEQYF.

The chain joins TRBV18 to TRBJ1-2; TRBD1 matches 10 bases. Germline assignment: CDR1 KGHSH and CDR2 LQKENI. The CDR3 has 15 amino acids. J was trimmed by 4 bases and V by 3 bases; bases with no gene match: 5. The CDR3 DNA reads TGTGCCAGCTCACCCTCGACAGGGGGCGCCTATGGCTACACCTTC. Amino acid sequence: CASSPSTGGAYGYTF.

The V and J genes are TRBV6-5 and TRBJ1-2; 8 nucleotides agree with TRBD1. CDR1 and CDR2 (germline): MNHEY, SVGAGI. J lost 3 bases, V lost 5 bases, and 2 bases had no gene match. The CDR3 totals 13 residues. The CDR3 here is CASSRQGYYGYTF. The CDR3, as DNA: TGTGCCAGCAGTAGACAGGGGTACTATGGCTACACCTTC.

Only a few counts were recorded for this clone. V gene TRBV6-5 combines with J gene TRBJ1-1; tentative D call: TRBD1 (6 bases). There are 14 residues in the CDR3. The V gene lost 4 bases and the J gene lost 0 bases, with 9 bases spanning the gap. Germline V gene data show CDR1 as MNHEY and CDR2 as SVGAGI. The CDR3 DNA reads as TGTGCCAGCAGTTTGACAGGTTTGAACACTGAAGCTTTCTTT. This translates into CASSLTGLNTEAFF.

The chain couples TRBV6-5 to TRBJ1-1; D gene ambiguous. V was cut by 2 bases and J by 2 bases, with 9 bases left in between. The CDR3 covers 14 residues. CDR1 MNHEY and CDR2 SVGAGI come from the germline V gene. In nucleotides, the CDR3 is TGTGCCAGCAGTTACCGGCAGGCTAACACTGAAGCTTTCTTT. It yields the protein CASSYRQANTEAFF.

Here the CDR3 reads CATSDPDRGGYGYTF. For the CDR3, the DNA is TGTGCCACCAGTGATCCCGACAGGGGAGGCTATGGCTACACCTTC. V and J are TRBV24-1 and TRBJ1-2; the match to TRBD1 covers 8 bases. J was trimmed by 4 bases and V by 3 bases; bases with no gene match: 6. The CDR3 is made up of 15 amino acids. Germline CDR1 and CDR2: KGHDR and SFDVKD.

The chain couples TRBV4-1 to TRBJ2-5, with 7 nucleotides matching TRBD1. The CDR3 is 14 amino acids. The germline V gene encodes CDR1 MGHRA and CDR2 YSYEKL. Trimming at V came to 5 bases and at J to 6 bases, leaving 9 bases not matched to a gene. Here the CDR3 DNA reads TGCGCCAGCAGCGACCTAGGGGGCACACAGACCCAGTACTTC. It specifies CASSDLGGTQTQYF.

The chain recombines TRBV19 with TRBJ2-5, with TRBD1 matching over 11 bases. V gave up 4 bases and J gave up 8 bases; unmatched junction bases: 6. The CDR3 is 14 residues long. The germline gives CDR1 LNHDA, CDR2 SQIVND (reference sequence). For the CDR3, the DNA is TGTGCCAGTAGTAGCGGACAGGGGGCGAGTACCCAGTACTTC. Amino acids: CASSSGQGASTQYF.

This clone turned up a few times. The rearrangement links TRBV14 to TRBJ1-2, with D possibly being TRBD1 (5 bases). The CDR3 extends over 16 amino acids. The V gene lost 4 bases and the J gene lost 3 bases, with 18 bases spanning the gap. Germline values: CDR1 SGHDN, CDR2 FVKESK. The CDR3 bases are TGTGCCAGCAGCCCCCTGGTTTCAGGGCTGGACTATGGCTACACCTTC. It translates to CASSPLVSGLDYGYTF.

The V and J genes are TRBV19 and TRBJ1-2, with D perhaps matching TRBD1 (5 bases). CDR3 length equals 14 residues. The ends were cut back, 1 base at V and 2 bases at J, with 8 bases in the middle. Germline values: CDR1 LNHDA, CDR2 SQIVND (reference sequence). CDR3 in DNA: TGTGCCAGTAGTATAGGGGGCAGCAACTATGGCTACACCTTC. This sequence encodes CASSIGGSNYGYTF.

The chain joins TRBV19 to TRBJ1-3, with 8 bases that match TRBD1. J was trimmed by 4 bases and V by 9 bases; bases with no gene match: 5. CDR1 is LNHDA and CDR2 is SQIVND in the germline V gene (reference sequence). The CDR3 length is 13 residues. The CDR3 DNA follows: TGTGCCAGCAAAGGGACAGGAGGAAACACCATATATTTT. Residues: CASKGTGGNTIYF.

The J gene is TRBJ1-1, the V gene TRBV6-2 or TRBV6-3; 9 bases agree with TRBD1. The CDR3 extends over 13 amino acids. Germline CDR1 is MNHEY and CDR2 is SVGEGT. Unmatched junction bases numbered 7, after V lost 6 bases and J lost 8 bases. In DNA form, the CDR3 reads TGTGCCAGCAGCTCCGGACAGGGGCAAGAAGCTTTCTTT. Residues: CASSSGQGQEAFF.

The rearrangement uses TRBV10-3 and TRBJ2-3, with 9 bases fitting TRBD2. The CDR3 length is 14 residues. CDR1 is ENHRY, CDR2 SYGVKD, per germline. J gave up 6 bases and V 3 bases, and 4 bases lay outside the gene matches. The DNA for the CDR3 is TGTGCCATCAGTGAACCTAGCGGGACCGATACGCAGTATTTT. Its translation: CAISEPSGTDTQYF.